This T cell receptor (beta chain) was identified in a study of identical twins. The study, taken as a whole, reports: In monozygotic twins, models underestimated the sharing of out-of-frame TCR alpha.

One entry per CDR3 protein, called by TCRdb with MiXCR from the 5' RACE reads. The table records 1.5 million to 2 million distinct CDR3 sequences, roughly 35% of them present only once. A word on this clonotype: Its target is not known.

Germline lookup yields CDR1 MNHNS and CDR2 SASEGT. J was trimmed by 9 bases and V by 7 bases; bases with no gene match: 9. The CDR3 contains 13 residues. Input material: cord blood. The receptor's source is a newborn girl in good health. The rearrangement links TRBV6-1 to TRBJ1-5; 7 bases are shared with TRBD1. The CDR3 sequence: CASNRGLDRPQHF. The DNA of the CDR3 is TGTGCCAGCAACAGGGGCTTGGATCGGCCCCAGCATTTT.